This entry concerns a single T cell receptor beta chain. Its specificity is not known. The data are from a study of cytomegalovirus exposure and HLA in healthy donors. Points from the study as a whole: Cytomegalovirus association was listed for 150 or so TCR beta chains.

CDR1 is LGHNA and CDR2 is YSLEER in the germline V gene. The CDR3 covers 14 residues. The ends were cut back, 5 bases at V and 0 bases at J, with 8 bases in the middle. Donors had nominal health at sampling but likely had unrecorded immune exposures. This PCR relied on a set of 60 Vbeta primers and 13 Jbeta primers. Libraries were prepared by immunoSEQ multiplex PCR; TCRdb keeps only in-frame clonotypes and omits some of them. The sample has under 200,000 clones, more than 65% seen once. This rearrangement joins TRBV4-3 to TRBJ2-1; D not certain. Input material: PBMCs. The TCR originated in a woman aged 40-49 years in good health and CMV-seropositive. The CDR3 DNA is TGCGCCAGCAGCGAACAGAGCTCCTACAATGAGCAGTTCTTC. This codes for CASSEQSSYNEQFF.